This record covers a single T cell receptor beta chain. The antigen is undetermined. CD8+ and CD4+ T cells from blood underwent TCR beta sequencing, which was carried out in a high-throughput format. Matched for age and sex, the controls were healthy donors. The sample is drawn from a study of CD8 T cells in Susac syndrome. Study observations and caveats: The study's TCR sequencing and HLA analysis covered a relatively small number of individuals, and the study acknowledged this.

It was with random hexamers that 0.5 to 1 ug RNA was reverse transcribed. A multiplex approach, immunoSEQ multiplex PCR, amplified TCR beta CDR3 across 54 Vbeta and 13 Jbeta. One entry per CDR3 protein results from TCRdb running MiXCR on the immunoSEQ multiplex PCR reads. In the table there are 100,000 to 150,000 distinct CDR3 sequences, about 95% of which are singletons. Germline CDR1 MNHEY, CDR2 SVGAGI. V dropped 10 bases and J dropped 2; count of bases not matched to a gene: 8. CDR3 length: 14 residues. This receptor was obtained from a human donor in good health. The source material was CD4+ T cells from PBMCs. V is TRBV6-5 and J is TRBJ2-3; 8 bases match TRBD1. CDR3 protein: CATRQGIHTDTQYF. Here the CDR3 DNA reads TGTGCCACCAGACAGGGGATACACACAGATACGCAGTATTTT.